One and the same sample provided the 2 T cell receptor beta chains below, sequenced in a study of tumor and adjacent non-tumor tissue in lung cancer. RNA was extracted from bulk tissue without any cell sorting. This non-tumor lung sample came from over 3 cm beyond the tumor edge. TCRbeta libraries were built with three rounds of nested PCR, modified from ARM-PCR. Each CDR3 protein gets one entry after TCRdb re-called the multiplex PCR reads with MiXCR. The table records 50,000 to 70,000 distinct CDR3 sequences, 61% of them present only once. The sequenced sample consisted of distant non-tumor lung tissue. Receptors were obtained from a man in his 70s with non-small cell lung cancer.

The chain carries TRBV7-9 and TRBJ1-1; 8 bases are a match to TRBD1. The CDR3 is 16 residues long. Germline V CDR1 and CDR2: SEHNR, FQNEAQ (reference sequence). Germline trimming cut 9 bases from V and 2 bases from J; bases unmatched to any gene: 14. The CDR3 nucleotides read TGTGCCAGTAGTAGGGGGACAGGCTTTTATAACACTGAAGCTTTCTTT. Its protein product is CASSRGTGFYNTEAFF.

The CDR3 sequence is CASSYSGHYQETQYF. The DNA for the CDR3 is TGTGCCAGCAGTTACTCAGGGCACTACCAAGAGACCCAGTACTTC. The chain employs TRBV6-5 and TRBJ2-5, with D unresolved. V was pared by 0 bases and J by 0 bases, with 8 bases between. CDR3 length equals 15 residues. The germline CDR1 and CDR2 sequences are MNHEY and SVGAGI.